The 2 T cell receptor beta chains below all came from one sample that was sequenced in a study of blood T cell repertoires in COVID-19 (dated by TCRdb to 2020 to 2021). Library construction relied on the immunoSEQ multiplex PCR assay. TCRdb mirrors the immuneACCESS table, restricted to in-frame sequences. Some clones are absent from its copies; in checked studies, under half trace to an unresolved V gene, and the reason for the others is unknown. This sample lists roughly 200,000 clones; more than 80% were detected once. Approximately 10% of the sample lies in the top ten. The sequencing input was peripheral blood. The receptors come from a woman in her thirties or forties with COVID-19, enrolled during active disease.

This chain links TRBV6-6 with TRBJ1-5, with D hard to call. Germline V lookup: CDR1 MNHNY, CDR2 SVGAGI (reference sequence). V shed 2 bases and J shed 1 base, with 6 bases lying between them. The CDR3 contains 14 residues. The CDR3 region is CASSYGSSNQPQHF. In DNA, the CDR3 is TGTGCCAGCAGTTACGGGAGCAGCAATCAGCCCCAGCATTTT.

The chain carries TRBV4-2 and TRBJ2-5, with 10 bases lining up with TRBD2. There are 20 residues in the CDR3. CDR1 and CDR2 from the germline V gene are LGHNA and YNFKEQ. With V trimmed by 0 bases and J by 2 bases, 15 bases remained unmatched. In DNA, the CDR3 is TGTGCCAGCAGCCAAGATGGGAGTAGCACGGGAGCGGGGGGGCAAGAGACCCAGTACTTC. Translating it yields CASSQDGSSTGAGGQETQYF.